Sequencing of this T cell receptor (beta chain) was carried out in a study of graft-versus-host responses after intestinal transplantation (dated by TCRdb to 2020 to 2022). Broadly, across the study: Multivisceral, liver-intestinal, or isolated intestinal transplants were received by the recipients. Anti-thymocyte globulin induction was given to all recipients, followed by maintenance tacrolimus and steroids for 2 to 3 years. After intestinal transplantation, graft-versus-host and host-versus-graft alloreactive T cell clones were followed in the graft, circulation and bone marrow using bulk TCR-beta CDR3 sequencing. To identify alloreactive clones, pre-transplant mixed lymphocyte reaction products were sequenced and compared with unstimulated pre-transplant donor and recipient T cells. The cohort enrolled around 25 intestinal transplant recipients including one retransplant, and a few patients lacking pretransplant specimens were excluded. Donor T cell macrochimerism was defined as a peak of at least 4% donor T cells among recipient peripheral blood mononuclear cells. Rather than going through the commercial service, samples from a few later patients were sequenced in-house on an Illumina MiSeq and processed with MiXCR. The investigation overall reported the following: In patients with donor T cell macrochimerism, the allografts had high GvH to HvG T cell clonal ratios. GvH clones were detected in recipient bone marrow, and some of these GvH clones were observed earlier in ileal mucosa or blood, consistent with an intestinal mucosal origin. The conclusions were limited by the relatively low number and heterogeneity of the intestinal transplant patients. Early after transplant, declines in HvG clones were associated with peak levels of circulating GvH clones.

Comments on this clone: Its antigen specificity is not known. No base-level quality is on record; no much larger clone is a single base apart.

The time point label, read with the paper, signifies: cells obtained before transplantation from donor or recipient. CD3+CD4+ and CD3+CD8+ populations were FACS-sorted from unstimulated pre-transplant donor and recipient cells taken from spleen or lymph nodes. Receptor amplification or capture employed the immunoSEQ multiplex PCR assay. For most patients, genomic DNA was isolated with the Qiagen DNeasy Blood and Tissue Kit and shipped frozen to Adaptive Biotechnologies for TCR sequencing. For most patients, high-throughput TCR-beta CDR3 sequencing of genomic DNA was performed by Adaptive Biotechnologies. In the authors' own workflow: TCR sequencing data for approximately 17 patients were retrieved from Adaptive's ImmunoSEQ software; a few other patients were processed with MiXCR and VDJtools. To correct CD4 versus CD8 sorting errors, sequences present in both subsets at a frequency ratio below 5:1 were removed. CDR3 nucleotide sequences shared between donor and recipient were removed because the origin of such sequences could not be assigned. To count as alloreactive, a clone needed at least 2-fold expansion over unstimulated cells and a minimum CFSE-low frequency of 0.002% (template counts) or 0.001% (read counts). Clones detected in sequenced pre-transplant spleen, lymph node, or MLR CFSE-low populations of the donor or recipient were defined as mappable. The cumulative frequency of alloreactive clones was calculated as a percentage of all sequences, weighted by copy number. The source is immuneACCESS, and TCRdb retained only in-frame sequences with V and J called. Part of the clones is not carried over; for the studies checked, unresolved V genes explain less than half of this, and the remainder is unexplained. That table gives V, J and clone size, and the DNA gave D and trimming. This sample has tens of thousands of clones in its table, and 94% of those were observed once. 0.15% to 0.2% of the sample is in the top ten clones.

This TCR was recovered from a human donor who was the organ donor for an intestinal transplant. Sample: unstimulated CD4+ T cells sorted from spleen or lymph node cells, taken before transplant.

CDR3 reads: CASSHAGTDQPQHF. The nucleotide sequence reads TGTGCCAGCTCACATGCAGGGACAGATCAGCCCCAGCATTTT. The chain couples TRBV18 to TRBJ1-5; the junction holds 7 bases that match TRBD1. Taken from the germline V gene, the CDR1 and CDR2 loops are KGHSH and LQKENI. From the cysteine through the phenylalanine, the CDR3 covers 14 amino acids. This entry keeps only the CDR3 DNA: 42 bases, framed from base 1. After removal of 4 bases from V and 5 bases from J, the junction retains 5 bases not matched to a gene.